The 8 T cell receptor beta chains below were found in one sample sequenced in a study of T cells in Graves' hyperthyroidism and ophthalmopathy. TCR beta CDR3 region amplification was performed from RNA transcripts. HTBI primers were used for first-round RT-PCR of the TCR CDR3. TCRdb recomputed calls from the multiplex PCR reads with MiXCR, one row per CDR3 protein. Found here are hundreds of thousands of distinct CDR3 sequences, 14% to 15% of them singletons; the top ten hold approximately 29%. Input material: blood. All receptors come from a woman between 25 and 40 years old with Graves' hyperthyroidism.

V usage is TRBV3-1 and J usage is TRBJ2-7; no clear D gene. The length of the CDR3 is 14 residues. Germline V gene lookup returns CDR1 LGHDT and CDR2 YNNKEL (reference sequence). V was pared by 0 bases and J by 0 bases, with 6 bases between. This CDR3 is CASSQDTISYEQYF. For the CDR3, the DNA is TGTGCCAGCAGCCAAGATACCATCTCCTACGAGCAGTACTTC.

The CDR3, as DNA: TGTGCCAGCAGTGAGACAGGGCCCCAGCCCCAGCATTTT. Translating it yields CASSETGPQPQHF. V is TRBV6-1 and J is TRBJ1-5; 7 bases are shared with TRBD1. The V segment lost 3 bases and the J segment 7 bases; nucleotides outside the gene matches: 3. CDR3 length: 13 residues. Germline V gives CDR1 MNHNS, CDR2 SASEGT.

This clonotype was recorded at least ten times. The J gene is TRBJ2-1, the V gene TRBV10-3, with TRBD2 matching over 14 bases. CDR1 is ENHRY, CDR2 SYGVKD, per germline. The CDR3 loop spans 18 amino acids. With V trimmed by 5 bases and J by 4 bases, 10 bases remained unmatched. CDR3 bases: TGTGCCATCAGTTTTGTGGGGGGACTAGCGGGGGATTACAATGAGCAGTTCTTC. It encodes CAISFVGGLAGDYNEQFF.

This clonotype showed up many times. Relative to the germline gene, one junction end is altered; a read error may explain this. The V gene is TRBV18, the J gene TRBJ2-1, with D possibly TRBD2 on 5 matching bases. Germline-derived CDR1 and CDR2 are KGHSH and LQKENI. The CDR3 has 13 residues. The CDR3 protein is CASAPGGGNEQFF. The CDR3 DNA reads as TGTGCCAGCGCACCCGGAGGTGGGAATGAGCAGTTCTTC.

This clonotype was recorded many times. The chain is built from TRBV2 and TRBJ1-2; the D is unclear. Germline CDR1 SNHLY, CDR2 FYNNEI. The CDR3 contains 17 residues. V was trimmed by 6 bases and J by 4 bases, leaving 24 bases between them. The CDR3 DNA reads TGTGCCAGCAGCGCAAAGGGAAGGGTCCCCACGTTCTATGGCTACACCTTC. It codes for CASSAKGRVPTFYGYTF. The entire variable domain, with the rest obtained from reference TRBV2 and TRBJ1-2, is as follows: EPEVTQTPSHQVTQMGQEVILRCVPISNHLYFYWYRQILGQKVEFLVSFYNNEISEKSEIFDDQFSVERPDGSNFTLKIRSTKLEDSAMYFCASSAKGRVPTFYGYTFGSGTRLTVV.

This clonotype showed up just a few times. The chain combines TRBV27 with TRBJ2-1; 16 bases line up with TRBD2. V lost 5 bases to trimming and J lost 4 bases; unmatched junction nucleotides: 8. Looked up from germline, CDR1 is MNHEY and CDR2 is SMNVEV (reference sequence). The CDR3 contains 18 residues. CDR3 region: CASSHRGTSGRGYNEQFF. CDR3 DNA: TGTGCCAGCAGTCATCGAGGGACTAGCGGGAGGGGGTACAATGAGCAGTTCTTC.

This clonotype was seen repeatedly, ten times or more. The chain uses TRBV27 and TRBJ2-7; 9 bases are a match to TRBD1. Trimming removed 2 bases from V and 7 bases from J; junction bases left unmatched: 9. Looked up from germline, CDR1 is MNHEY and CDR2 is SMNVEV (reference sequence). The CDR3 is 15 amino acids. DNA for the CDR3: TGTGCCAGCAGTTTAGGGTCACAGGGGGCTAGGGAGCAGTACTTC. This encodes CASSLGSQGAREQYF.

The J gene is TRBJ2-1, the V gene TRBV29-1; 11 positions agree with TRBD2. The CDR3 sequence is 16 residues long. Germline V gene lookup returns CDR1 SQVTM and CDR2 ANQGSEA. V lost 7 bases and J lost 2; bases outside the gene matches: 10. The CDR3 region has the DNA TGCAGCGCCGAAGGGGTAGCGGGAGGGCCCTACAATGAGCAGTTCTTC. Protein product: CSAEGVAGGPYNEQFF.